The T cell receptor beta chain described here comes from a study of a mutant IDH1 vaccine in newly diagnosed glioma. The assay was immunoSEQ multiplex PCR, and TCRdb's table has in-frame clones only and misses some. The data contain about 68,000 clones, about four fifths of them singletons. Indicated time point: baseline, week 1 (first vaccination visit). Treatment of the sample: pre-vaccination baseline after standard-of-care therapy. The ends were cut back, 0 bases at V and 5 bases at J, with 8 bases in the middle. This CDR3 contains 13 residues. Looked up from germline, CDR1 is SGHDT and CDR2 is YYEEEE.

This chain joins TRBV5-6 and TRBJ1-1; D not resolved. This sample comprised PBMCs, obtained from a glioma patient treated with radiotherapy, temozolomide or both. The source of this sequence is a man in his fifties or sixties with glioma. The CDR3: CASSLGPRTEAFF. For the CDR3, the DNA is TGTGCCAGCAGCTTGGGACCCCGTACTGAAGCTTTCTTT.